This T cell receptor beta chain was observed in a study of shared clonotypes between healthy human individuals. Naive CD8 isolation took CD45RO-negative cells positively selected for CCR7 and excluded terminally differentiated effector memory CD45RA+ cells. Sequencing used immunoSEQ multiplex PCR; TCRdb keeps in-frame clones, though not all of them. The data show roughly 550,000 clones, about 95% seen once. Germline CDR1 MRHNA, CDR2 SNTAGT. V gave up 7 bases and J gave up 2 bases, with 19 bases separating them. This CDR3 has 16 residues. The rearrangement uses TRBV6-4 and TRBJ2-3; no definite D call. The material sequenced was naive CD8+ T cells sorted from blood. This receptor was taken from a woman younger than 45 in good health. Written as DNA, the CDR3 is TGTGCCAGCATACTTTCCGGTCAGACCCCCACAGATACGCAGTATTTT. This encodes CASILSGQTPTDTQYF.